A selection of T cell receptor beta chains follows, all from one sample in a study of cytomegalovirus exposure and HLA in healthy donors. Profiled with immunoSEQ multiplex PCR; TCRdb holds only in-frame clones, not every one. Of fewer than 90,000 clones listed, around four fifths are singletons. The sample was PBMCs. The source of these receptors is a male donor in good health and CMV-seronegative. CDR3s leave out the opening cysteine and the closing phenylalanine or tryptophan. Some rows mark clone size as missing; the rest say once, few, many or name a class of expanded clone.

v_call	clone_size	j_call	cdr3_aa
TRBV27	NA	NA	ASSLYGQVGRAERPYEQY
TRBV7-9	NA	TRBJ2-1	ASSFEGGEQF
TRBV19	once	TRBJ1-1	ASSISRDTEAF
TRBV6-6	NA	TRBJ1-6	ASSYRDRGNSPLH
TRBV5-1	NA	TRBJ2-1	ASSSHTSGAPYNEQF
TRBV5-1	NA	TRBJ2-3	ASSYGSGGPQDTQY
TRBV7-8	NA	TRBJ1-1	ASSPAITEAF
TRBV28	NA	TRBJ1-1	ASSALTAEAF
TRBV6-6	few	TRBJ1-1	ASKSSGQPNTEAF
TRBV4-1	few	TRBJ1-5	ASSALGVTGGNQPQH
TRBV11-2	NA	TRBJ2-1	ASSARLAAEKNNEQF
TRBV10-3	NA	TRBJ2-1	AISPGVSYNEQF
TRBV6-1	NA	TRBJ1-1	ASSVDREDPEAF
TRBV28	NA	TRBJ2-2	ASSPPLALTGELF
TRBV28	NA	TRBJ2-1	ASSEGGAGNEQF
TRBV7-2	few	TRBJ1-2	ASSFVQGALGYT
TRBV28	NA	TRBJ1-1	ATKDRNTEAF
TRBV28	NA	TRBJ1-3	ASSLATASGNTIY
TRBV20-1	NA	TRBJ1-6	SANRDSPLH
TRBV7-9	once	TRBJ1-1	ASSQTGNLMNTEAF
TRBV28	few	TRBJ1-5	ASSLWGWGQDSNQPQH
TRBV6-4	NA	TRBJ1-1	ASSASDSPFTEAF
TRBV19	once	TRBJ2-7	ASSSEGQGTSEQY
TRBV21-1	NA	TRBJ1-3	ASRIDRASSGNTIY
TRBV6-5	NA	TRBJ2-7	ASRPGHSYEQY
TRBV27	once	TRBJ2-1	ASSPLLTVVADEQF
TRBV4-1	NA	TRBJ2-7	ASSPGTGSYEQY
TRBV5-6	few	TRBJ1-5	ASSLRDRSSQPQH
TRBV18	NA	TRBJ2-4	ASSPIGDSDIQY
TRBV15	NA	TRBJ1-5	ATSRAMYRPYNQPQH
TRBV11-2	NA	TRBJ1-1	ASSLVGGFGTEAF
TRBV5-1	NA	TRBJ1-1	ASSAGTVEAF
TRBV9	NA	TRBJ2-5	ASGGASGQQETQY
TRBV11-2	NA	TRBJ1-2	ASSMTGFGYT
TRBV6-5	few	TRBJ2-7	ASGEVRSYEQY
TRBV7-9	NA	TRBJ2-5	ASSLTSGGAGETQY
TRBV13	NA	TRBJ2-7	ASSRGRESSYEQY
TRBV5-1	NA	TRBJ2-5	ASIPGLALQETQY
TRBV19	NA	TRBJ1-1	ASSQGVNTEAF
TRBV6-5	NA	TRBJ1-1	ASSSGNTEAF
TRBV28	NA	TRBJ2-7	ASSLYGQGTYEQY
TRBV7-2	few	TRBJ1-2	ASSLSPGQGNYGYT
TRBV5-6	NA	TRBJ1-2	ASSFQGAQGYGYT
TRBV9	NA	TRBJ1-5	ASSVGTGGGQPQH
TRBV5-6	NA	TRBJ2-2	ASSLKDRGVTGELF
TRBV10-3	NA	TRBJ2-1	AISRQGAGGDEQF
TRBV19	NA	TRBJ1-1	ASTLREMNTEAF
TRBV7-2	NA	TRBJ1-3	ASSPEGALSGNTIY
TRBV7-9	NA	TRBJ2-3	ASSASTLGTDTQY
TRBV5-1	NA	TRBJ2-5	ASSRRGGRETQY
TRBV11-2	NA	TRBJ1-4	ASSPRDRRSEEKLF
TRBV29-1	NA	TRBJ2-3	SAEGEISAGVSDTQY
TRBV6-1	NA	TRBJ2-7	ASSSGTGGAYEQY
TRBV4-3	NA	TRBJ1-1	ASSRNYRGLTEAF
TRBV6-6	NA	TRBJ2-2	ASRHGTGDTGELF
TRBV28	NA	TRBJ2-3	ASSFSSHTDTQY
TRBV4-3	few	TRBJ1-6	ASSQVRGLNSPLH
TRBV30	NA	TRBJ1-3	AWGGSLRVVSGNTIY